A single sample is the source of the 18 T cell receptor beta chains below, sequenced in a study of Graves' ophthalmopathy and Graves' hyperthyroidism (dated by TCRdb to the late 2010s). Sequencing relied on an Illumina HiSeq 2000. For repertoire sequencing, the TCR beta CDR3 regions were amplified from RNA transcripts. HTBI primers and the Qiagen OneStep RT-PCR kit were used in a first-round RT-PCR, which was followed by a second-round multiplex PCR, size selection and purification. TCRdb took the public reads, trimmed them with fastp at Q25, ran MiXCR for clone calling and kept in-frame beta chains. A single entry per CDR3 protein holds the most common genes and DNA from its merged rows. The sample profile shows about 420,000 distinct CDR3 sequences; under 25% of them were found once. The ten largest account for roughly 3% of the sample. Sequenced sample: peripheral blood. The receptors here all came from a woman aged 18-35 years with stable Graves' hyperthyroidism. Donor details come from another sample of the same person, matched by shared clones.

The V and J genes are TRBV3-1 and TRBJ2-7; D perhaps matches TRBD1 (5 bases). V was cut by 1 base and J by 6 bases, with 13 bases left in between. Germline CDR1 is LGHDT and CDR2 is YNNKEL (reference sequence). The CDR3 loop spans 14 amino acids. CDR3 sequence: CASSQVGAGFEQYF. The CDR3 region has the DNA TGTGCCAGCAGCCAAGTAGGGGCAGGTTTCGAGCAGTACTTC.

This chain connects TRBV28 to TRBJ1-1; no definite D call. This CDR3 region has 13 residues. In germline, CDR1 is MDHEN, CDR2 SYDVKM. Trimming took 10 bases from V and 1 from J, leaving 13 bases between them. CDR3 in DNA: TGTGCCACCGGAGTAGGTGGGAACACTGAAGCTTTCTTT. It yields the protein CATGVGGNTEAFF. Full variable domain (remainder filled in from reference TRBV28 and TRBJ1-1): DVKVTQSSRYLVKRTGEKVFLECVQDMDHENMFWYRQDPGLGLRLIYFSYDVKMKEKGDIPEGYSVSREKKERFSLILESASTNQTSMYLCATGVGGNTEAFFGQGTRLTVV.

This clonotype was seen at least ten times. The rearrangement uses TRBV28 and TRBJ1-5, with 9 bases aligning to TRBD1. The CDR3 loop spans 15 amino acids. V shed 3 bases and J 7 bases; nucleotides not matched to a gene: 7. Germline CDR1 and CDR2: MDHEN and SYDVKM. The CDR3 spells CASSLGQGGWQPQHF. In DNA form, the CDR3 reads TGTGCCAGCAGTTTGGGACAGGGAGGCTGGCAGCCCCAGCATTTT.

At least ten counts were recorded for this clonotype. The V gene is TRBV7-2, the J gene TRBJ2-4; D remains ambiguous. The CDR3 covers 14 residues. Trimming shortened V by 5 bases and J by 8 bases, and 16 bases separated the two germline ends. The germline V gene has CDR1 SGHTA and CDR2 FQGNSA. CDR3 nucleotide sequence: TGTGCCAGCAGCCTTGATGGACCGCTGGACATTCAGTACTTC. Its translation is CASSLDGPLDIQYF.

This clonotype was counted ten times or more. The V and J genes are TRBV7-8 and TRBJ2-7; TRBD1 aligns across 7 bases. Germline V gene data show CDR1 as SGHVS and CDR2 as FQNEAQ. The CDR3 has 15 amino acids. V lost 3 bases and J lost 4; bases outside the gene matches: 9. CDR3 protein: CASSFGAGGVYEQYF. The CDR3 DNA reads as TGTGCCAGCAGCTTTGGGGCAGGGGGTGTGTACGAGCAGTACTTC.

The chain employs TRBV6-1 and TRBJ2-7; TRBD2 agrees at 14 bases. The CDR3 sequence is 15 residues long. The trim removed 6 bases at V and 5 bases at J, leaving 6 bases unmatched. The germline V gene encodes CDR1 MNHNS and CDR2 SASEGT. CDR3 residues: CASSEVGLAGDEQYF. The CDR3 bases are TGTGCCAGCAGCGAGGTGGGACTAGCGGGAGACGAGCAGTACTTC.

Many counts were recorded for this clonotype. DNA of the CDR3: TGTGCCAGTCAACACAGGGAATCCACCGGGGAGCTGTTTTTT. Protein sequence: CASQHRESTGELFF. The V call is TRBV19, the J call TRBJ2-2, with D possibly matching TRBD1 (6 bases). This CDR3 contains 14 residues. Germline V gene data show CDR1 as LNHDA and CDR2 as SQIVND (reference sequence). Trimming took off 8 bases at V and 4 bases at J, with 14 bases between the two ends.

This clonotype was observed at least ten times. This sequence joins TRBV28 and TRBJ1-5; D may be TRBD1 (5 bases). Per the germline V gene, CDR1 is MDHEN and CDR2 is SYDVKM. V was shortened by 4 bases and J by 7 bases, with 17 bases between the two germline ends. The CDR3 loop spans 15 amino acids. DNA of the CDR3: TGTGCCAGCAGTTCCCCGCGGCAGGGTACCCAGCCCCAGCATTTT. Translated: CASSSPRQGTQPQHF.

This clonotype has a count of ten or more. V and J are TRBV29-1 and TRBJ2-7; 10 positions match TRBD2. The CDR3 length is 13 residues. Per the germline V gene, CDR1 is SQVTM and CDR2 is ANQGSEA. The CDR3 bases are TGCAGTACCGGGACTAGCGACTCCTACGAGCAGTACTTC. Its translation: CSTGTSDSYEQYF.

The rearrangement uses TRBV12-3 or TRBV12-4 and TRBJ2-5, with TRBD2 identical over 8 bases. Trimming cost V 5 bases and J 7 bases; bases outside gene matches: 3. This CDR3 spans 12 amino acids. The CDR3 region has the DNA TGTGCCAGCAGTAGCGGGGGAGGGACCCAGTACTTC. Translating gives CASSSGGGTQYF.

This clonotype was seen ten or more times. The chain employs TRBV5-1 and TRBJ2-2, with 14 positions matching TRBD2. The CDR3 loop spans 16 amino acids. Germline V gives CDR1 SGHRS, CDR2 YFSETQ. V shed 4 bases, J shed 7 bases, and the junction held 6 bases outside the gene matches. Written as DNA, the CDR3 is TGCGCCAGCAGCGCGGGACTAGCGGGAGTGGTCGGGGAGCTGTTTTTT. Amino acids: CASSAGLAGVVGELFF. Drawing the rest from reference TRBV5-1 and TRBJ2-2, the complete variable domain is KAGVTQTPRYLIKTRGQQVTLSCSPISGHRSVSWYQQTPGQGLQFLFEYFSETQRNKGNFPGRFSGRQFSNSRSEMNVSTLELGDSALYLCASSAGLAGVVGELFFGEGSRLTVL.

This clonotype has ten or more counts. The chain joins TRBV20-1 to TRBJ1-1; D uncertain. The V end lost 5 bases, the J end lost 3 bases, and 22 bases lay between the germline ends. Germline CDR1 reads DFQATT; CDR2 reads SNEGSKA (reference sequence). This CDR3 is built from 16 residues. CDR3 DNA: TGCAGTGCTTGGAGAGGAAAGGGTGGATCTGACACTGAAGCTTTCTTT. Amino acids: CSAWRGKGGSDTEAFF.

This clonotype was seen ten or more times. The gene calls are TRBV28 and TRBJ2-5; the match to TRBD1 covers 10 bases. The V segment lost 7 bases and the J segment 5 bases; nucleotides outside the gene matches: 13. CDR3 size: 16 residues. Germline CDR1 MDHEN, CDR2 SYDVKM. DNA for the CDR3: TGTGCCAGCACATATACCTCGCCGGGACAGGGGGAGACCCAGTACTTC. This encodes CASTYTSPGQGETQYF.

This clonotype was seen repeatedly, ten times or more. V gene TRBV6-5 combines with J gene TRBJ2-5, with 13 bases identical to TRBD2. The CDR3 contains 15 residues. Germline CDR1 MNHEY, CDR2 SVGAGI. Trimming took 6 bases from V and 4 from J; bases not matched to a gene: 5. CDR3 amino acids: CASSMGLAGPETQYF. The DNA of the CDR3 is TGTGCCAGCAGCATGGGACTAGCGGGGCCAGAGACCCAGTACTTC.

This clonotype has at least ten counts. The chain has TRBV6-1 and TRBJ1-5; the D is unclear. Trimming took 0 bases from V and 2 from J, leaving 5 bases between them. Germline lookup yields CDR1 MNHNS and CDR2 SASEGT. The CDR3 consists of 14 residues. The CDR3: CASSEASGNQPQHF. DNA for the CDR3: TGTGCCAGCAGTGAAGCCTCGGGCAATCAGCCCCAGCATTTT.

This clonotype was seen at least ten times. This chain joins TRBV6-2 or TRBV6-3 and TRBJ1-5, with 7 bases aligning to TRBD1. The CDR3 has 14 amino acids. Per the germline V gene, CDR1 is MNHEY and CDR2 is SVGEGT. Trimming cost V 7 bases and J 1 base; bases outside gene matches: 4. The CDR3 here is CASTRDSSNQPQHF. For the CDR3, the DNA is TGTGCCAGCACCCGGGACAGCAGCAATCAGCCCCAGCATTTT.

This clonotype has only a few counts. V is TRBV29-1 and J is TRBJ1-1; possible D gene TRBD1, 6 bases. The CDR3 loop spans 13 amino acids. Germline V lookup: CDR1 SQVTM, CDR2 ANQGSEA. With 6 bases removed from V and 5 bases from J, the gap between germline ends came to 16 bases. CDR3 DNA sequence: TGCAGCGTGGAGCAAACAGGGAGTACTGAAGCTTTCTTT. Translated, it gives CSVEQTGSTEAFF.

This clonotype was seen many times. One end of the junction does not line up with germline, which may come from a read error. The rearrangement uses TRBV12-3 or TRBV12-4 and TRBJ1-5; a possible D gene is TRBD1 (6 bases). The CDR3 totals 12 residues. CDR3 sequence: CASSPGPRGAYF. DNA of the CDR3: TGTGCCAGCAGCCCAGGACCGAGGGGGGCTTATTTT.